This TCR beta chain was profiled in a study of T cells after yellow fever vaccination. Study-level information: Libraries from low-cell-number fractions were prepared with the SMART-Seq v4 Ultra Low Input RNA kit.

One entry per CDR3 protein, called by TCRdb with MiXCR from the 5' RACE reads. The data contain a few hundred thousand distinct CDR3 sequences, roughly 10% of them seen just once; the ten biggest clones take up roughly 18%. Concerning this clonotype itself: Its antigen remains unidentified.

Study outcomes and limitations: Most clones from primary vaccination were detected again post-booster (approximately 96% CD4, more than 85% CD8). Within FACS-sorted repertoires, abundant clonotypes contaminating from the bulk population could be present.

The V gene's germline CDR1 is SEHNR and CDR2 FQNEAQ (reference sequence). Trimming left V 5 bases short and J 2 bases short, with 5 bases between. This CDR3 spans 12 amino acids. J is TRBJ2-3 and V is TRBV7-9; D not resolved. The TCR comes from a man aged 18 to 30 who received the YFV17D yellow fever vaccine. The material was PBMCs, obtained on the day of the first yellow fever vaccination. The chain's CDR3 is CASSAITDTQYF. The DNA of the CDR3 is TGTGCCAGCAGCGCTATCACAGATACGCAGTATTTT.